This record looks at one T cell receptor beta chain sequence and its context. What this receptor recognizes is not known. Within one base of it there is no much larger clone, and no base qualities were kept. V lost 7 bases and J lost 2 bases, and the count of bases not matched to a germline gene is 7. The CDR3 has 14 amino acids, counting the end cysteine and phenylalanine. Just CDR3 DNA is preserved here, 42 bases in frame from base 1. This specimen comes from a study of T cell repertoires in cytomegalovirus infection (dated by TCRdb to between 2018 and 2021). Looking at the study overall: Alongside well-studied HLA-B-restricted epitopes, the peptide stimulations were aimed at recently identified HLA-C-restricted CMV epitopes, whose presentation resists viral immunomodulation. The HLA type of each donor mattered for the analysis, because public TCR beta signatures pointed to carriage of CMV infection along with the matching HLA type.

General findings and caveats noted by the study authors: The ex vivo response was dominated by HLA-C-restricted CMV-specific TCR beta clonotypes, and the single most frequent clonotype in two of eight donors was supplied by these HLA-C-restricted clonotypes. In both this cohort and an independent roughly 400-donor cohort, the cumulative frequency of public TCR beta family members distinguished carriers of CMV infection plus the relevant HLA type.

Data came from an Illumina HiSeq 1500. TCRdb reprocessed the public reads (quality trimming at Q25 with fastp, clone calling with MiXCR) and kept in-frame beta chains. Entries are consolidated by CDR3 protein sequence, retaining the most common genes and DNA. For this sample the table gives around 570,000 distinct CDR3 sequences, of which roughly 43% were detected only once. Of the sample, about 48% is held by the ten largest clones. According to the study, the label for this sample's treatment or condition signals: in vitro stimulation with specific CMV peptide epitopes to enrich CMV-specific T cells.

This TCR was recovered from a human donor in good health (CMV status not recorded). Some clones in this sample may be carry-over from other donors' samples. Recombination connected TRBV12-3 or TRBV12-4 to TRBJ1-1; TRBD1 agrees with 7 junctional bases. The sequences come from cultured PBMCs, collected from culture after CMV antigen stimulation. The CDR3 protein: CASKKGQTNTEAFF. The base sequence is TGTGCCAGCAAAAAGGGACAGACAAACACTGAAGCTTTCTTT.